This T cell receptor (beta chain) was recovered during a study of T cell repertoires in cytomegalovirus infection. On the study more broadly: The authors used CMV epitopes that were HLA-C-restricted (recently identified) and HLA-B-restricted (well studied).

Study-level points and caveats: Ex vivo, HLA-C-restricted CMV-specific TCR beta clonotypes prevailed over the rest of the response. People with CMV and the relevant HLA were identified by cumulative public TCR beta family frequency.

TCRdb analysed the reads with MiXCR anew, one entry per CDR3 protein. The data show 370,000 or so distinct CDR3 sequences, with around a third seen just once and roughly 14% held by the top ten. Germline V gene data show CDR1 as SGHTA and CDR2 as FQGNSA. The CDR3 runs to 12 residues. The V and J ends lost 5 bases and 11 bases respectively, with 13 bases between them. For this clonotype: The antigen is undetermined.

The rearrangement links TRBV7-2 to TRBJ2-1; D unclear. The sample in question was cultured PBMCs, obtained from culture after CMV antigen stimulation. This clonotype was obtained from a human donor in good health (CMV status not recorded). Some clones in this sample may be carry-over from other donors' samples. CDR3 loop: CASSPVGSKQFF. The CDR3 coding sequence is TGTGCCAGCAGCCCCGTGGGCTCTAAGCAGTTCTTC. The whole variable domain, remainder taken from reference TRBV7-2 and TRBJ2-1, is GAGVSQSPSNKVTEKGKDVELRCDPISGHTALYWYRQSLGQGLEFLIYFQGNSAPDKSGLPSDRFSAERTGGSVSTLTIQRTQQEDSAVYLCASSPVGSKQFFGPGTRLTVL.